The 32 T cell receptor beta chains below were found in one sample sequenced in a study of CD8+CD57+ T cells in acquired aplastic anemia. An expansion of CD8+CD57+ cells by flow cytometry had been shown in patients chosen for sequencing. Using genomic DNA as the template, TCR beta VDJ and CDR3 profiling was carried out. Each CDR3 protein is one row after TCRdb ran MiXCR on the reads. The sample records roughly 200,000 distinct CDR3 sequences, 55% to 65% being singletons. Sequenced input: sorted CD4+, CD8+, or CD8+CD57+ T cells (not recorded which) from PBMCs. These receptors came from a human donor with aplastic anemia.

This clonotype was found many times. J is TRBJ1-4 and V is TRBV19; 8 bases map to TRBD1. The germline gives CDR1 LNHDA, CDR2 SQIVND (reference sequence). This CDR3 region has 15 residues. V lost 8 bases, J lost 7 bases, and 12 bases stayed unmatched. In nucleotides, the CDR3 is TGTGCCAGTGGTTCAGGGGGCTTCTCGACTGAAAAACTGTTTTTT. This sequence encodes CASGSGGFSTEKLFF.

This clonotype was detected many times. The chain carries TRBV4-1 and TRBJ2-1; possibly TRBD2 for D (5 bases). Trimming cost V 1 base and J 4 bases, with 17 bases left between them. The CDR3 totals 17 residues. Germline lookup yields CDR1 MGHRA and CDR2 YSYEKL. CDR3 nucleotides: TGCGCCAGCAGCCAAGGGGCTAGCCTCTCATTTTACAATGAGCAGTTCTTC. Protein sequence: CASSQGASLSFYNEQFF.

This clonotype was seen only a few times. The V call is TRBV24-1, the J call TRBJ2-3, with D perhaps TRBD2 (6 bases). With 3 bases removed from V and 1 base from J, the gap between germline ends came to 16 bases. Looked up from germline, CDR1 is KGHDR and CDR2 is SFDVKD. The CDR3 covers 17 residues. In DNA, the CDR3 is TGTGCCACCAGTGATGTGGGACGACTAGGCGGCACAGATACGCAGTATTTT. Its translation: CATSDVGRLGGTDTQYF.

The chain uses TRBV10-1 and TRBJ2-7; D might be TRBD1 or TRBD2, each matching 5 bases. The V and J ends lost 6 bases and 5 bases respectively, with 17 bases between them. The germline CDR1 and CDR2 sequences are WNHNN and SYGVQD (reference sequence). The CDR3 spans 14 residues. The DNA for the CDR3 is TGCGCCAGCAGCCATCCGGGACCCGGCCACGAGCAGTACTTC. This translates into CASSHPGPGHEQYF.

This rearrangement joins TRBV7-9 to TRBJ2-5; 8 bases map to TRBD1. The CDR3 is 15 residues long. V lost 5 bases and J lost 2; bases outside the gene matches: 7. Germline lookup yields CDR1 SEHNR and CDR2 FQNEAQ (reference sequence). CDR3 sequence (DNA): TGTGCCAGCAGCGGGTGGGACAGGAAACAAGAGACCCAGTACTTC. Encoded protein: CASSGWDRKQETQYF.

The rearrangement links TRBV5-1 to TRBJ2-7, with TRBD1 matching 7 bases. The germline V gene has CDR1 SGHRS and CDR2 YFSETQ. J lost 4 bases, V lost 0 bases, and 16 bases had no gene match. This CDR3 has 18 residues. CDR3 bases: TGCGCCAGCAGCTTGGTCGGCAGGGGACAGAAGTTGGGGTACGAGCAGTACTTC. Translation: CASSLVGRGQKLGYEQYF.

This chain connects TRBV10-2 to TRBJ2-3; the match to TRBD2 covers 7 bases. Germline V gene sequence: CDR1 WSHSY, CDR2 SAAADI. The CDR3 length is 13 residues. V lost 7 bases and J lost 1; bases outside the gene matches: 2. The CDR3: CASKGGGTDTQYF. CDR3 DNA: TGCGCCAGCAAGGGAGGGGGCACAGATACGCAGTATTTT.

This clonotype has at least ten counts. The chain employs TRBV5-8 and TRBJ2-1, with 10 bases matching TRBD2. CDR3 size: 14 residues. V lost 7 bases to trimming and J lost 4 bases; unmatched junction nucleotides: 5. The germline CDR1 and CDR2 sequences are SGHTS and YDEGEE. The CDR3 nucleotides are TGTGCCAGCCGGACACTAGCGGGGTACAATGAGCAGTTCTTC. Residues: CASRTLAGYNEQFF.

The chain employs TRBV29-1 and TRBJ1-2; a possible D gene is TRBD1 (6 bases). Germline-derived CDR1 and CDR2 are SQVTM and ANQGSEA. V lost 7 bases and J 8 bases, leaving 20 bases between the germline ends. The CDR3 loop spans 13 amino acids. CDR3: CSAGGGPGHGYTF. In DNA form, the CDR3 reads TGCAGCGCGGGGGGGGGGCCGGGGCACGGCTACACCTTC.

This clonotype is a singleton in its sample. V is TRBV14 and J is TRBJ1-1; D is unresolved. Germline CDR1 reads SGHDN; CDR2 reads FVKESK. V was shortened by 1 base and J by 0 bases, with 9 bases between the two germline ends. The CDR3 covers 15 residues. The CDR3 DNA follows: TGTGCCAGCAGCCAAGTGGCGGGTATGAACACTGAAGCTTTCTTT. Protein: CASSQVAGMNTEAFF.

This clonotype appeared once. In DNA form, the CDR3 reads TGTGCCACCAGAGGGGACAGGGTGACGGGTAGCTCCTACAATGAGCAGTTCTTC. Protein product: CATRGDRVTGSSYNEQFF. The chain carries TRBV24-1 and TRBJ2-1; TRBD1 matches 9 bases. Losses at the gene ends were 7 bases for V and 0 bases for J; bases not matched to a gene: 12. The CDR3 is 18 residues long. Germline V gene data show CDR1 as KGHDR and CDR2 as SFDVKD.

V and J are TRBV7-9 and TRBJ2-7; 10 bases are a match to TRBD1. This CDR3 region has 13 residues. J lost 5 bases, V lost 7 bases, and 5 bases had no gene match. Germline V gene sequence: CDR1 SEHNR, CDR2 FQNEAQ (reference sequence). The CDR3 DNA sequence: TGTGCCAGCAACTCCGGGACAGGGGACGAGCAGTACTTC. It encodes CASNSGTGDEQYF.

The rearrangement uses TRBV9 and TRBJ2-1; D is possibly TRBD2 (7 bases). The CDR3 runs to 15 residues. Trimming removed 5 bases at V and 6 bases at J, with 18 bases between. Germline CDR1 is SGDLS and CDR2 is YYNGEE. Here the CDR3 reads CASSSSGGAPNEQFF. As DNA, the CDR3 is TGTGCCAGCAGTTCCAGTGGGGGGGCACCCAATGAGCAGTTCTTC. The variable domain in full, completed from reference TRBV9 and TRBJ2-1, reads DSGVTQTPKHLITATGQRVTLRCSPRSGDLSVYWYQQSLDQGLQFLIQYYNGEERAKGNILERFSAQQFPDLHSELNLSSLELGDSALYFCASSSSGGAPNEQFFGPGTRLTVL.

This rearrangement joins TRBV5-1 to TRBJ1-1; the D is unclear. CDR1 and CDR2 (germline): SGHRS, YFSETQ. Trimming took 4 bases from V and 11 from J, leaving 15 bases between them. The CDR3 is 12 residues long. The CDR3 bases are TGCGCCAGCAGCAGCTTGGGGTCGGAGGCTTTCTTT. Translation gives CASSSLGSEAFF. The complete variable domain, with remaining parts taken from reference TRBV5-1 and TRBJ1-1, reads KAGVTQTPRYLIKTRGQQVTLSCSPISGHRSVSWYQQTPGQGLQFLFEYFSETQRNKGNFPGRFSGRQFSNSRSEMNVSTLELGDSALYLCASSSLGSEAFFGQGTRLTVV.

This chain uses TRBV20-1 with TRBJ2-3; D assignment may be TRBD1 or TRBD2 (7 bases each). Per the germline V gene, CDR1 is DFQATT and CDR2 is SNEGSKA (reference sequence). This CDR3 region has 20 residues. V was clipped by 0 bases and J by 7 bases, with 32 bases between them. The CDR3 sequence is CSARDLLFPAGGGRMNTQYF. CDR3 nucleotides: TGCAGTGCTAGAGATTTACTTTTCCCGGCAGGGGGGGGGAGGATGAATACGCAGTATTTT.

This rearrangement joins TRBV7-9 to TRBJ2-1; TRBD2 matches 15 bases. CDR1 and CDR2 (germline): SEHNR, FQNEAQ (reference sequence). Losses at the gene ends were 5 bases for V and 0 bases for J; bases not matched to a gene: 8. The CDR3 totals 19 residues. CDR3 amino acids: CASSPGLAGGPSSYNEQFF. The CDR3 DNA is TGTGCCAGCAGCCCAGGACTAGCGGGAGGGCCAAGCTCCTACAATGAGCAGTTCTTC.

The CDR3 spells CASSKTQVSDSSGANVLTF. The CDR3 region has the DNA TGTGCCAGCAGCAAAACCCAGGTCTCGGACTCCTCTGGGGCCAACGTCCTGACTTTC. The chain combines TRBV7-3 with TRBJ2-6; possible D gene TRBD2, 5 bases. Germline CDR1 SGHTA, CDR2 FQGTGA. The CDR3 has 19 residues. Trimming removed 5 bases at V and 0 bases at J, with 20 bases between.

The chain links TRBV7-9 to TRBJ1-2; D unresolved. V was trimmed by 2 bases and J by 7 bases, leaving 11 bases between them. The CDR3 covers 13 residues. The germline gives CDR1 SEHNR, CDR2 FQNEAQ (reference sequence). Written as DNA, the CDR3 is TGTGCCAGCAGCTTATCGGCAGGACGTGGCTACACCTTC. Translating it yields CASSLSAGRGYTF.

This clonotype was counted a few times. J is TRBJ2-7 and V is TRBV7-7; the D call may be TRBD1 or TRBD2 (6 bases each). Trimming pared 6 bases from V and 4 bases from J, leaving 13 bases between. The CDR3 consists of 13 residues. Germline V lookup: CDR1 SSHAT, CDR2 FNYEAQ (reference sequence). CDR3: CASSPGEEYEQYF. CDR3 DNA sequence: TGTGCCAGCAGTCCAGGGGAGGAGTACGAGCAGTACTTC. Complete variable domain (other parts from reference TRBV7-7 and TRBJ2-7): GAGVSQSPRYKVTKRGQDVTLRCDPISSHATLYWYQQALGQGPEFLTYFNYEAQPDKSGLPSDRFSAERPEGSISTLTIQRTEQRDSAMYRCASSPGEEYEQYFGPGTRLTVT.

Regarding this clonotype: At one of its ends the junction is not consistent with the germline gene, which may arise from a read error. The rearrangement uses TRBV7-9 and TRBJ2-5; D gene ambiguous. The CDR3 totals 13 residues. The germline V gene encodes CDR1 SEHNR and CDR2 FQNEAQ (reference sequence). The CDR3 reads CAGSLSGPYEQYF. CDR3 DNA: TGTGCCGGCAGCCTTTCAGGACCCTACGAGCAGTATTTC.

This clonotype was observed at least ten times. The chain is built from TRBV29-1 and TRBJ1-1; D might be TRBD1 (5 bases). The CDR3 totals 12 residues. Germline assignment: CDR1 SQVTM and CDR2 ANQGSEA. V lost 7 bases and J lost 8, with 17 bases in between. CDR3 coding DNA: TGCAGCGCCGGACCCTACGGGGCCGAAGCTTTCTTT. It specifies CSAGPYGAEAFF. Filled out from reference TRBV29-1 and TRBJ1-1, the complete variable domain reads SAVISQKPSRDICQRGTSLTIQCQVDSQVTMMFWYRQQPGQSLTLIATANQGSEATYESGFVIDKFPISRPNLTFSTLTVSNMSPEDSSIYLCSAGPYGAEAFFGQGTRLTVV.

In its sample, this clonotype was seen once. Here the CDR3 DNA reads TGTGCCAGCAGCATGACCGACAGGGAGCTGTTTTTT. As protein: CASSMTDRELFF. This chain links TRBV9 with TRBJ2-2, with D uncertain. The ends were cut back, 4 bases at V and 9 bases at J, with 10 bases in the middle. This CDR3 spans 12 amino acids. The germline V gene has CDR1 SGDLS and CDR2 YYNGEE.

Ten or more counts support this clonotype. The rearrangement joins TRBV7-9 to TRBJ2-1; D tentatively fits TRBD1 or TRBD2 (7 bases each). The ends were cut back, 2 bases at V and 0 bases at J, with 20 bases in the middle. The germline gives CDR1 SEHNR, CDR2 FQNEAQ (reference sequence). The CDR3 has 19 residues. The CDR3 coding sequence is TGTGCCAGCAGCTTATCCAAGGGGGCAGCGGGGAGCTCCTACAATGAGCAGTTCTTC. It translates to CASSLSKGAAGSSYNEQFF.

V and J are TRBV7-9 and TRBJ2-2, with TRBD2 as a possible D gene (6 bases). CDR1 is SEHNR, CDR2 FQNEAQ, per germline (reference sequence). The CDR3 length is 14 residues. Trimming cost V 10 bases and J 3 bases, with 15 bases left between them. CDR3 protein: CATLGLYDTGELFF. Here the CDR3 DNA reads TGTGCCACCCTGGGACTTTACGACACCGGGGAGCTGTTTTTT.

Points on this clonotype: One end of the junction varies from germline; a read error may be responsible. The genes are TRBV7-9 and TRBJ2-7; weak D call: TRBD2 (6 bases). The germline V gene encodes CDR1 SEHNR and CDR2 FQNEAQ (reference sequence). The CDR3 sequence is 14 residues long. CDR3 sequence reads: CASGPPGTSGEQYF. CDR3 DNA: TGTGCCAGCGGCCCCCCGGGAACCTCGGGGGAGCAGTACTTT.

This clonotype showed up many times. The V call is TRBV5-1, the J call TRBJ2-6; TRBD1 matches 12 bases. With 4 bases clipped from V and 1 base from J, the junction kept 6 bases outside the gene matches. Germline assignment: CDR1 SGHRS and CDR2 YFSETQ. The CDR3 extends over 18 amino acids. The CDR3 DNA sequence: TGCGCCAGCAGCCCACCGGGACAGGGGGCTTCTGGGGCCAACGTCCTGACTTTC. Protein: CASSPPGQGASGANVLTF.

This clonotype has a count of ten or more. This chain links TRBV11-2 with TRBJ1-2, with D perhaps TRBD1 (6 bases). The V gene lost 1 base and the J gene lost 4 bases, with 19 bases spanning the gap. From germline, CDR1 is SGHAT and CDR2 FQNNGV. This CDR3 comprises 17 residues. The DNA of the CDR3 is TGTGCCAGCAGCTTAGTGTCGGGAGACAGGCTAATCTATGGCTACACCTTC. It is translated as CASSLVSGDRLIYGYTF. Drawing the rest from reference TRBV11-2 and TRBJ1-2, the complete variable domain is EAGVAQSPRYKIIEKRQSVAFWCNPISGHATLYWYQQILGQGPKLLIQFQNNGVVDDSQLPKDRFSAERLKGVDSTLKIQPAKLEDSAVYLCASSLVSGDRLIYGYTFGSGTRLTVV.

The chain combines TRBV6-2 or TRBV6-3 with TRBJ2-7, with TRBD1 as a possible D gene (5 bases). The V gene's germline CDR1 is MNHEY and CDR2 SVGEGT. The CDR3 sequence is 14 residues long. The V end was cut by 2 bases, the J end by 5 bases, with 13 bases between. The CDR3 DNA sequence: TGTGCCAGCAGTTACGACAGTTCCCTGGACGAGCAGTACTTC. This encodes CASSYDSSLDEQYF.

A word on this clonotype: One end of the junction does not line up with germline, which may come from a read error. The chain uses TRBV7-8 and TRBJ1-6, with D uncertain. This CDR3 comprises 16 residues. Germline CDR1 SGHVS, CDR2 FQNEAQ. CDR3: CANSQDRARDNSPLHF. In DNA form, the CDR3 reads TGTGCCAACAGCCAAGATCGAGCCAGAGATAATTCACCCCTCCACTTT.

The chain carries TRBV2 and TRBJ2-5; D unresolved. Looked up from germline, CDR1 is SNHLY and CDR2 is FYNNEI. The CDR3 is made up of 12 amino acids. V was shortened by 7 bases and J by 2 bases, with 8 bases between the two germline ends. CDR3 DNA sequence: TGTGCCAGCAAGACGGTACAAGAGACCCAGTACTTC. Residues: CASKTVQETQYF.

The chain recombines TRBV20-1 with TRBJ1-1, with D uncertain. The germline gives CDR1 DFQATT, CDR2 SNEGSKA (reference sequence). The CDR3 spans 14 residues. V was trimmed by 6 bases and J by 2 bases, leaving 16 bases between them. The CDR3, as DNA: TGCAGTGCCACCCCGGGGAGTCTCAACACTGAAGCTTTCTTT. Its protein product is CSATPGSLNTEAFF.

This clonotype was seen at least ten times. The chain couples TRBV6-1 to TRBJ1-1; a possible D gene is TRBD1 (5 bases). Looked up from germline, CDR1 is MNHNS and CDR2 is SASEGT. Trimming removed 3 bases at V and 1 base at J, with 15 bases between. The CDR3 contains 16 residues. As DNA, the CDR3 is TGTGCCAGCAGTGACGGACCGCTAACAGGGAACACTGAAGCTTTCTTT. The encoded protein is CASSDGPLTGNTEAFF.